This TCR beta chain originates from a study of T cell responses to AZD1222 COVID-19 vaccine. Study-wide findings and caveats: Nearly half of spike-specific TCRs reportedly target variant regions that are unmutated in the B.1.351 and B.1.1.7 variants. Across spike, vaccine-associated CD4 TCRs were found, dominant at 160-218 and 743-854.

Germline-derived CDR1 and CDR2 are SGHAT and FQNNGV. The V and J ends lost 3 bases and 2 bases, in that order; junction bases with no gene match: 6. CDR3 length: 17 residues. To note about this clone: Its matching antigen is unknown.

The assay was immunoSEQ multiplex PCR, and TCRdb's table has in-frame clones only and misses some. Among 140,000 to 150,000 clones listed, under 95% were seen once. This receptor was taken from an adult in good health. The rearrangement links TRBV11-2 to TRBJ2-3; the match to TRBD2 covers 12 bases. The sequencing here drew on peripheral blood, taken on day 0 of AZD1222 vaccination. The CDR3 DNA sequence: TGTGCCAGCAGCTTGATCGGACTAGCGGGGATCACAGATACGCAGTATTTT. This gives the protein CASSLIGLAGITDTQYF.